The 23 T cell receptor beta chains in this list originate from one sample, sequenced in a study of blood T cell repertoires in COVID-19. Repertoires were generated with immunoSEQ multiplex PCR, while TCRdb's copy carries only in-frame clones and drops some. The data contain about 260,000 clones, around 87% of them singletons. The specimen was peripheral blood. The receptors derive from a woman in her forties or fifties who had recovered from COVID-19.

This sequence joins TRBV27 and TRBJ2-5; perhaps TRBD1 as D (5 bases). The V and J ends lost 8 bases and 5 bases respectively, with 18 bases between them. The CDR3 is 14 residues long. The germline V gene encodes CDR1 MNHEY and CDR2 SMNVEV (reference sequence). The CDR3 sequence is CASGRWGPGETQYF. The CDR3 DNA is TGTGCCAGCGGAAGATGGGGCCCCGGGGAGACCCAGTACTTC.

The genes are TRBV4-1 and TRBJ1-1; TRBD1 matches 7 bases. V was pared by 4 bases and J by 1 base, with 6 bases of the junction left unmatched. This CDR3 spans 15 amino acids. Germline assignment: CDR1 MGHRA and CDR2 YSYEKL. Here the CDR3 reads CASSRRDRSNTEAFF. In DNA, the CDR3 is TGCGCCAGCAGCCGGCGGGACAGATCGAACACTGAAGCTTTCTTT.

The chain is built from TRBV27 and TRBJ1-5; 7 bases line up with TRBD1. The CDR3 is 17 residues long. V gave up 4 bases and J gave up 4 bases; unmatched junction bases: 13. Germline-derived CDR1 and CDR2 are MNHEY and SMNVEV (reference sequence). CDR3 nucleotide sequence: TGTGCCAGCAGTTCCCCGGGCCTGACAGGGTCAAATCAGCCCCAGCATTTT. Translation: CASSSPGLTGSNQPQHF.

This clone was detected ten times or more. The V call is TRBV19, the J call TRBJ1-2, with 9 nucleotides matching TRBD1. With V trimmed by 5 bases and J by 6 bases, 7 bases remained unmatched. The CDR3 contains 14 residues. The V gene's germline CDR1 is LNHDA and CDR2 SQIVND (reference sequence). The CDR3 nucleotides are TGTGCCAGTAGTGGACAGGGGTACAGCCATGGCTACACCTTC. Translated: CASSGQGYSHGYTF.

This chain uses TRBV12-3 or TRBV12-4 with TRBJ1-2; TRBD1 agrees at 7 bases. The CDR3 runs to 12 residues. V shed 6 bases, J shed 11 bases, and the junction held 9 bases outside the gene matches. CDR3 coding DNA: TGTGCCAGCAGCCCGACAGGGATGAAGTACACCTTC. It codes for CASSPTGMKYTF.

The chain employs TRBV7-2 and TRBJ1-2; TRBD1 matches 8 bases. The CDR3 covers 13 residues. The V segment lost 1 base and the J segment 7 bases; nucleotides outside the gene matches: 2. The germline gives CDR1 SGHTA, CDR2 FQGNSA. CDR3: CASSLDRGSGYTF. In nucleotides, the CDR3 is TGTGCCAGCAGCTTAGACAGGGGGTCTGGCTACACCTTC.

The rearrangement uses TRBV20-1 and TRBJ1-5; D call uncertain. This CDR3 is 13 amino acids long. Trimming removed 3 bases from V and 3 bases from J, with 9 bases in between. In germline, CDR1 is DFQATT, CDR2 SNEGSKA (reference sequence). The CDR3: CSASKQNNQPQHF. CDR3 coding DNA: TGCAGTGCTAGTAAACAGAACAATCAGCCCCAGCATTTT.

This clone was seen a handful of times. V gene TRBV7-2 combines with J gene TRBJ1-1, with 10 bases aligning to TRBD1. Trimming removed 2 bases from V and 5 bases from J; junction bases left unmatched: 5. The CDR3 length is 15 residues. CDR1 and CDR2 (germline): SGHTA, FQGNSA. The CDR3 DNA reads TGTGCCAGCAGCTTACAAGGACAGGGGGGAACTGAAGCTTTCTTT. Protein: CASSLQGQGGTEAFF.

The chain joins TRBV6-5 to TRBJ2-7; 7 bases map to TRBD1. The CDR3 loop spans 15 amino acids. The ends lost 2 bases at V and 2 bases at J; junction bases unmatched: 6. Germline lookup yields CDR1 MNHEY and CDR2 SVGAGI. The CDR3 spells CASSYPQGTTYEQYF. CDR3 sequence (DNA): TGTGCCAGCAGTTACCCACAGGGGACAACCTACGAGCAGTACTTC.

The chain joins TRBV27 to TRBJ1-2; D is unclear. The germline gives CDR1 MNHEY, CDR2 SMNVEV (reference sequence). This CDR3 contains 13 residues. V lost 1 base and J 7 bases, leaving 10 bases between the germline ends. CDR3 amino acids: CASSLFPTLGYTF. The DNA for the CDR3 is TGTGCCAGCAGTTTATTTCCAACTCTTGGCTACACCTTC.

The chain is built from TRBV4-2 and TRBJ2-3; D not certain. This CDR3 spans 13 amino acids. V lost 3 bases, J lost 4 bases, and 8 bases lay in between. The germline V gene has CDR1 LGHNA and CDR2 YNFKEQ. The CDR3 DNA sequence: TGTGCCAGCAGCCAGGGCCGATCAGATACGCAGTATTTT. This sequence encodes CASSQGRSDTQYF.

V is TRBV21-1 and J is TRBJ1-5; TRBD1, the table's D call, was not compared with the DNA. TRBV21-1 is labeled a pseudogene. The CDR3 sequence is 13 residues long. The CDR3 reads CASVTGDRQPQHF. CDR3 nucleotides: TGTGCCAGCGTGACAGGGGATCGTCAGCCCCAGCATTTT.

V and J are TRBV27 and TRBJ1-1; tentatively, D is TRBD1 (5 bases). Between the trimmed V and J ends, which lost 3 bases and 5 bases, there was a span of 13 bases. This CDR3 contains 14 residues. Per the germline V gene, CDR1 is MNHEY and CDR2 is SMNVEV (reference sequence). The chain's CDR3 is CASSFWGEATEAFF. In DNA form, the CDR3 reads TGTGCCAGCAGTTTTTGGGGGGAGGCTACTGAAGCTTTCTTT.

The rearrangement links TRBV13 to TRBJ2-2; 11 nucleotides align to TRBD2. The V gene's germline CDR1 is PRHDT and CDR2 FYEKMQ (reference sequence). The CDR3 runs 16 residues. V lost 4 bases to trimming and J lost 6 bases; unmatched junction nucleotides: 7. The CDR3 reads CASSSLRLAGPGELFF. The CDR3 DNA reads TGTGCCAGCAGCTCCCTCAGACTAGCGGGGCCCGGGGAGCTGTTTTTT. Together with reference TRBV13 and TRBJ2-2, the CDR3 gives the full variable domain: AAGVIQSPRHLIKEKRETATLKCYPIPRHDTVYWYQQGPGQDPQFLISFYEKMQSDKGSIPDRFSAQQFSDYHSELNMSSLELGDSALYFCASSSLRLAGPGELFFGEGSRLTVL.

This sequence joins TRBV27 and TRBJ2-7; no reliable D call. V lost 2 bases and J lost 3, with 11 bases in between. The CDR3 is 14 amino acids. Germline CDR1 and CDR2: MNHEY and SMNVEV (reference sequence). The DNA of the CDR3 is TGTGCCAGCAGTTTAGGTCCGCGAAGCTACGAGCAGTACTTC. Its protein product is CASSLGPRSYEQYF.

The CDR3 spells CASSPPASGTRSYNEQFF. The DNA of the CDR3 is TGTGCCAGCAGCCCCCCTGCCTCCGGGACTCGCTCCTACAATGAGCAGTTCTTC. V usage is TRBV7-3 and J usage is TRBJ2-1; a weak D match, TRBD2 (6 bases). The CDR3 runs to 18 residues. Germline loops: CDR1 SGHTA, CDR2 FQGTGA. The ends were cut back, 5 bases at V and 0 bases at J, with 20 bases in the middle. The whole variable domain, remainder taken from reference TRBV7-3 and TRBJ2-1, is GAGVSQTPSNKVTEKGKYVELRCDPISGHTALYWYRQSLGQGPEFLIYFQGTGAADDSGLPNDRFFAVRPEGSVSTLKIQRTERGDSAVYLCASSPPASGTRSYNEQFFGPGTRLTVL.

The V and J genes are TRBV2 and TRBJ2-3, with 9 bases lining up with TRBD2. The CDR3 runs 16 residues. CDR1 is SNHLY, CDR2 FYNNEI, per germline. V lost 4 bases, J lost 3 bases, and 8 bases stayed unmatched. The CDR3 region has the DNA TGTGCCAGCAGTGTTAGTAGCGGGGGTAAAACAGATACGCAGTATTTT. It codes for CASSVSSGGKTDTQYF.

The chain has TRBV28 and TRBJ1-1; D is unclear. This CDR3 is 13 amino acids long. V was cut by 2 bases and J by 3 bases, with 7 bases left in between. Looked up from germline, CDR1 is MDHEN and CDR2 is SYDVKM. CDR3 region: CASSLTQDTEAFF. The CDR3 region has the DNA TGTGCCAGCAGTTTAACGCAGGACACTGAAGCTTTCTTT. The entire variable domain, with the rest obtained from reference TRBV28 and TRBJ1-1, is as follows: DVKVTQSSRYLVKRTGEKVFLECVQDMDHENMFWYRQDPGLGLRLIYFSYDVKMKEKGDIPEGYSVSREKKERFSLILESASTNQTSMYLCASSLTQDTEAFFGQGTRLTVV.

V is TRBV6-2 or TRBV6-3 and J is TRBJ1-5; D gene unclear. Germline V gene data show CDR1 as MNHEY and CDR2 as SVGEGT. Trimming removed 5 bases at V and 7 bases at J, with 15 bases between. The CDR3 covers 14 residues. The CDR3 region is CASSQVSSGQPQHF. CDR3 DNA sequence: TGTGCCAGCAGTCAAGTCTCCTCGGGGCAGCCCCAGCATTTT.

This chain uses TRBV2 with TRBJ2-3, with 10 bases that match TRBD2. Trimming took 10 bases from V and 3 from J; bases not matched to a gene: 10. There are 15 residues in the CDR3. The germline V gene encodes CDR1 SNHLY and CDR2 FYNNEI. The CDR3 DNA reads TGTGCCACAAACCGATTGACTAGCGGGACAGATACGCAGTATTTT. Residues: CATNRLTSGTDTQYF.

This clone was detected once. The chain joins TRBV6-6 to TRBJ1-5; 11 nucleotides line up with TRBD1. There are 17 residues in the CDR3. The junction had 10 bases not matched to a gene; V was cut back by 5 bases and J by 4 bases. The germline V gene has CDR1 MNHNY and CDR2 SVGAGI (reference sequence). In DNA, the CDR3 is TGTGCCAGCAGTCAGGACAGGGGGCGCATGGGAAATCAGCCCCAGCATTTT. Its translation: CASSQDRGRMGNQPQHF.

CDR3: CASSLPAGRGGYTF. The CDR3 coding sequence is TGTGCCAGCAGCTTACCCGCTGGGCGGGGTGGCTACACCTTC. This chain uses TRBV11-2 with TRBJ1-2; D ambiguous. Trimming removed 2 bases from V and 7 bases from J, with 14 bases in between. Germline V gene lookup returns CDR1 SGHAT and CDR2 FQNNGV. The CDR3 is 14 amino acids.

DNA of the CDR3: TGTGCCACCAATAGCGGGAGGGATACAATGAACGTGCAGTTCTTC. It translates to CATNSGRDTMNVQFF. The chain joins TRBV24-1 to TRBJ2-1; 11 nucleotides align to TRBD2. The CDR3 is made up of 15 amino acids. V lost 8 bases, J lost 12 bases, and 14 bases stayed unmatched. CDR1 is KGHDR and CDR2 is SFDVKD in the germline V gene.